Sequencing of this TCR beta chain was carried out in a study of T cells in Graves' hyperthyroidism and ophthalmopathy. Broader study findings: The model predicted ophthalmopathy a median about 6.6 months before onset.

J lost 8 bases, V lost 4 bases, and 16 bases had no gene match. CDR1 SGHTS and CDR2 YDEGEE come from the germline V gene. The length of the CDR3 is 17 residues. Note on this clonotype: Its antigen is unidentified.

TCR beta CDR3 region amplification was performed from RNA transcripts. HTBI primers drove first-round RT-PCR of the TCR CDR3. Via MiXCR, TCRdb re-called the multiplex PCR reads, giving one row per CDR3 protein. The top ten hold 10% to 15% of the sample, which has around 250,000 distinct CDR3 sequences, less than 15% seen once. The sample, blood from the first hyperthyroidism diagnosis, precedes any ophthalmopathy symptoms. V gene TRBV5-8 combines with J gene TRBJ2-1; TRBD1 agrees at 9 bases. The sequence came from a woman in her thirties or forties with Graves' hyperthyroidism that later progressed to Graves' ophthalmopathy. Material: blood. CDR3 sequence reads: CASSAHRGQVPGDEQFF. In nucleotides, the CDR3 is TGTGCCAGCAGCGCTCACAGGGGGCAAGTTCCGGGCGATGAGCAGTTCTTC. Full variable domain (remainder filled in from reference TRBV5-8 and TRBJ2-1): EAGVTQSPTHLIKTRGQQATLRCSPISGHTSVYWYQQALGLGLQFLLWYDEGEERNRGNFPPRFSGRQFPNYSSELNVNALELEDSALYLCASSAHRGQVPGDEQFFGPGTRLTVL.